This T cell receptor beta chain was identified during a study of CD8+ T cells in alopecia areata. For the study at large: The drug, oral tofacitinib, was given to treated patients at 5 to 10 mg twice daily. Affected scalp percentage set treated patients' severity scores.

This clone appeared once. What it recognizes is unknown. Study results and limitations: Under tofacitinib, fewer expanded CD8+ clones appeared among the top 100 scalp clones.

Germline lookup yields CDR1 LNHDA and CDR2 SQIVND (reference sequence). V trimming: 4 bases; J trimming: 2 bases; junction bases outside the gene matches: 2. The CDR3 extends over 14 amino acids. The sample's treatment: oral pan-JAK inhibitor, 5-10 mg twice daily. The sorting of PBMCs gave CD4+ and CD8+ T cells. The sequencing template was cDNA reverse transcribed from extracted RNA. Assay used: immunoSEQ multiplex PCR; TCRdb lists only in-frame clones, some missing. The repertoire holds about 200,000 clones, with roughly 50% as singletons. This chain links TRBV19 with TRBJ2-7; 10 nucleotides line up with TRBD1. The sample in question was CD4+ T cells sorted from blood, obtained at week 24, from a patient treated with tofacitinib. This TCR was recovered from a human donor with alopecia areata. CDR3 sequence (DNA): TGTGCCAGTAGTAATGGACAGGGGGCCTACGAGCAGTACTTC. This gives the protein CASSNGQGAYEQYF.